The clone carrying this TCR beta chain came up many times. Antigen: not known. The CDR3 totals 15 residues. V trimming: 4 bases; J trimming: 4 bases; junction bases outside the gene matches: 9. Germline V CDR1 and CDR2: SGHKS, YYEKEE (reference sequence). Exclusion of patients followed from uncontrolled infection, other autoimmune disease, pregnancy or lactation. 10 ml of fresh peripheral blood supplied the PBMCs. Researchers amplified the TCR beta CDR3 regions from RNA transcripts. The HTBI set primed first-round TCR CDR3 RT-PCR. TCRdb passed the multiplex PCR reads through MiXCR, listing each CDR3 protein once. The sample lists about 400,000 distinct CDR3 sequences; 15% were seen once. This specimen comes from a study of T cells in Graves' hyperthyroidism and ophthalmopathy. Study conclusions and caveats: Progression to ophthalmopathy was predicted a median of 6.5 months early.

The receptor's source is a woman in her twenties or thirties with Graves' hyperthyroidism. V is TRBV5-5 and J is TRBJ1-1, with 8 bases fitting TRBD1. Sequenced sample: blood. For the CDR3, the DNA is TGTGCCAGCAGCGGATTGACAGGGGCAAGCACTGAAGCTTTCTTT. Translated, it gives CASSGLTGASTEAFF.